This TCR beta chain was documented in a study of cytomegalovirus exposure and HLA in healthy donors. In the study overall: HLA-typed donors contributed some 87 million unique TCRs, which were held in an early data release.

A multiplex PCR was run with 60 Vbeta primers and 13 Jbeta primers. Measured with immunoSEQ multiplex PCR; TCRdb has only the in-frame clones, and not every one. The data show nearly 80,000 clones, under 85% seen once. The receptor comes from a woman aged 40-49 years in good health and CMV-seropositive. The sequenced material came from PBMCs.

The CDR3 sequence: CASSDHRGSGNQPQHF. Written as DNA, the CDR3 is TGTGCCAGCAGCGATCACAGGGGAAGTGGCAATCAGCCCCAGCATTTT. The chain is built from TRBV28 and TRBJ1-5; 7 bases fit TRBD1. The junction had 10 bases not matched to a gene; V was cut back by 6 bases and J by 2 bases. The V gene's germline CDR1 is MDHEN and CDR2 SYDVKM. The CDR3 is 16 amino acids. The full variable domain, rest sourced from reference TRBV28 and TRBJ1-5, is DVKVTQSSRYLVKRTGEKVFLECVQDMDHENMFWYRQDPGLGLRLIYFSYDVKMKEKGDIPEGYSVSREKKERFSLILESASTNQTSMYLCASSDHRGSGNQPQHFGDGTRLSIL.